These 7 T cell receptor beta chains originate from one sample sequenced in a study of a mutant IDH1 vaccine in newly diagnosed glioma (dated by TCRdb to about 2021). Their recognized antigens are unknown. Library prep was done by the immunoSEQ multiplex PCR assay. This is the immuneACCESS table as TCRdb keeps it, with only in-frame sequences that have V and J called. A part of the clones is gone; compared with another copy, unresolved V genes explain less than half, and the rest is unexplained. In all, the sample holds 50,000 or so clones, and roughly 91% of those were seen once. The top ten clonotypes cover over 2% of the sample. Taken with the paper, the label for time point translates to: week 11, during vaccination. Each vaccine dose was 300 ug of a 20-mer mutant IDH1 peptide in Montanide, given subcutaneously with topical imiquimod. This specimen was PBMCs, taken from a glioma patient whose treatment included an IDH1 peptide vaccine. These TCRs come from a man aged 50-59 years with glioma.

The rearrangement links TRBV7-9 to TRBJ2-1; D uncertain. The CDR3 consists of 13 residues. Germline V lookup: CDR1 SEHNR, CDR2 FQNEAQ (reference sequence). V was trimmed by 1 base and J by 10 bases, leaving 11 bases between them. This chain's CDR3 is CASSLGAPREQFF. CDR3 bases: TGTGCCAGCAGCTTAGGAGCACCCCGGGAGCAGTTCTTC.

J is TRBJ1-4 and V is TRBV4-1; a possible D gene is TRBD1 (6 bases). Germline CDR1 MGHRA, CDR2 YSYEKL. CDR3 size: 17 residues. V shed 0 bases and J shed 5 bases, with 16 bases lying between them. The CDR3 spells CASSQDLQGNLNEKLFF. The CDR3 DNA reads TGCGCCAGCAGCCAAGATCTCCAGGGGAATTTGAATGAAAAACTGTTTTTT.

This clone was detected a few times. The chain links TRBV30 to TRBJ1-5; 7 positions agree with TRBD1. V was pared by 5 bases and J by 0 bases, with 13 bases of the junction left unmatched. Germline V CDR1 and CDR2: GTSNPN, SVGIG (reference sequence). CDR3 length: 17 residues. CDR3 coding DNA: TGTGCCTGGGCGGTCCCCTCGACAGGGAATAGCAATCAGCCCCAGCATTTT. Translation: CAWAVPSTGNSNQPQHF. The complete variable domain, with remaining parts taken from reference TRBV30 and TRBJ1-5, reads SQTIHQWPATLVQPVGSPLSLECTVEGTSNPNLYWYRQAAGRGLQLLFYSVGIGQISSEVPQNLSASRPQDRQFILSSKKLLLSDSGFYLCAWAVPSTGNSNQPQHFGDGTRLSIL.

This chain links TRBV27 with TRBJ1-1, with D perhaps matching TRBD1 (5 bases). The CDR3 extends over 14 amino acids. Per the germline V gene, CDR1 is MNHEY and CDR2 is SMNVEV (reference sequence). Trimming stripped 8 bases from V and 5 bases from J, with 18 bases between. CDR3 coding DNA: TGTGCCAGCCTTAGGGGAGGGTCGAGTACTGAAGCTTTCTTT. Residues: CASLRGGSSTEAFF.

This clone was seen just once. This chain uses TRBV7-3 with TRBJ2-2; D not certain. Trimming shortened V by 5 bases and J by 0 bases, and 7 bases separated the two germline ends. Germline-derived CDR1 and CDR2 are SGHTA and FQGTGA. CDR3 length: 14 residues. The CDR3 DNA reads as TGTGCCAGCAGCGTTACCTCGAACACCGGGGAGCTGTTTTTT. Its translation: CASSVTSNTGELFF.

The chain links TRBV28 to TRBJ2-1; D gene uncertain. V lost 5 bases to trimming and J lost 2 bases, with 4 bases between them. This CDR3 has 12 amino acids. Germline CDR1 is MDHEN and CDR2 is SYDVKM. CDR3 sequence: CASSITYNEQFF. The CDR3 region has the DNA TGTGCCAGCAGTATCACCTACAATGAGCAGTTCTTC. Complete variable domain (other parts from reference TRBV28 and TRBJ2-1): DVKVTQSSRYLVKRTGEKVFLECVQDMDHENMFWYRQDPGLGLRLIYFSYDVKMKEKGDIPEGYSVSREKKERFSLILESASTNQTSMYLCASSITYNEQFFGPGTRLTVL.

CDR3 nucleotide sequence: TGTGCCAGCAGGATCGGCACCGGGGAGCTGTTTTTT. Translating it yields CASRIGTGELFF. This chain links TRBV2 with TRBJ2-2; D unresolved. The germline CDR1 and CDR2 sequences are SNHLY and FYNNEI. The CDR3 contains 12 residues. Trimming took off 6 bases at V and 4 bases at J, with 6 bases between the two ends.